The TCR beta chain described here comes from a study of early T cells in non-severe SARS-CoV-2 infection. CDR1 is SGHTA and CDR2 is FQGNSA in the germline V gene. The CDR3 loop spans 11 amino acids. The V end lost 0 bases, the J end lost 11 bases, and 4 bases lay between the germline ends. This clonotype occurred a few times. TCRdb re-called the 5' RACE reads through MiXCR, storing one row per CDR3 protein. The sample yields 75,000 to 100,000 distinct CDR3 sequences, roughly 14% seen once. The sample consisted of whole blood. This TCR was sampled from an adult who was a healthcare worker with PCR-confirmed SARS-CoV-2 infection or an uninfected control (not recorded which). The V and J genes are TRBV7-2 and TRBJ1-4; D unresolved. CDR3 residues: CASSLAGKLFF. The CDR3 coding sequence is TGTGCCAGCAGCTTAGCCGGGAAACTGTTTTTT.